What follows are 14 T cell receptor beta chains derived from one specimen sequenced in a study of cytomegalovirus exposure and HLA in healthy donors. Primers for the PCR totalled 60 Vbeta and 13 Jbeta. Sequencing used immunoSEQ multiplex PCR; TCRdb keeps in-frame clones, though not all of them. The sample lists 130,000 to 150,000 clones, around 80% occurring once. Sequenced input: PBMCs. These receptors originate from a man in his forties or fifties in good health and CMV-seronegative.

The chain joins TRBV2 to TRBJ2-7; D is undetermined. Trimming cost V 6 bases and J 2 bases, with 17 bases left between them. CDR1 SNHLY and CDR2 FYNNEI come from the germline V gene. The CDR3 totals 15 residues. The CDR3 DNA reads TGTGCCAGCAGATATGACACGGTGGGCCCCTACGAGCAGTACTTC. Protein product: CASRYDTVGPYEQYF.

The V gene is TRBV28, the J gene TRBJ1-4; 11 bases are shared with TRBD1. Germline assignment: CDR1 MDHEN and CDR2 SYDVKM. With 6 bases clipped from V and 7 bases from J, the junction kept 7 bases outside the gene matches. The CDR3 runs to 15 residues. In nucleotides, the CDR3 is TGTGCCAGCAGCAGGACAGGGGGCAGGGGTGAAAAACTGTTTTTT. As protein: CASSRTGGRGEKLFF.

This CDR3 reads CASSQDEVGTGDSYEQYF. CDR3 bases: TGCGCCAGCAGCCAAGACGAAGTCGGGACAGGGGATTCCTACGAGCAGTACTTC. The gene calls are TRBV4-3 and TRBJ2-7, with TRBD1 identical over 10 bases. The V and J ends lost 0 bases and 1 base, in that order; junction bases with no gene match: 9. CDR1 LGHNA and CDR2 YSLEER come from the germline V gene. This CDR3 has 18 amino acids.

The genes are TRBV28 and TRBJ2-1, with 14 bases aligning to TRBD2. The V gene's germline CDR1 is MDHEN and CDR2 SYDVKM. CDR3 length: 17 residues. Trimming took 5 bases from V and 3 from J; bases not matched to a gene: 6. This chain's CDR3 is CASSQGLAGEHYNEQFF. CDR3 nucleotide sequence: TGTGCCAGCAGTCAGGGACTAGCGGGGGAACACTACAATGAGCAGTTCTTC. Combining the CDR3 with reference TRBV28 and TRBJ2-1 gives the whole variable domain DVKVTQSSRYLVKRTGEKVFLECVQDMDHENMFWYRQDPGLGLRLIYFSYDVKMKEKGDIPEGYSVSREKKERFSLILESASTNQTSMYLCASSQGLAGEHYNEQFFGPGTRLTVL.

This clone was found a few times. A junction boundary mismatches the germline segment, possibly from a read error. The V and J genes are TRBV28 and TRBJ1-5; D uncertain. CDR3 length: 10 amino acids. Germline CDR1 reads MDHEN; CDR2 reads SYDVKM. The DNA for the CDR3 is TGTGCCAGCGAAAGTCAGACCCAGCATTTT. Residues: CASESQTQHF.

The chain combines TRBV4-3 with TRBJ1-2; D possibly corresponds to TRBD1 (5 bases). Per the germline V gene, CDR1 is LGHNA and CDR2 is YSLEER. This CDR3 is 13 amino acids long. Between the trimmed V and J ends, which lost 4 bases and 7 bases, there was a span of 13 bases. The CDR3 is CASSRSGGGGYTF. DNA of the CDR3: TGCGCCAGCAGCCGGTCGGGGGGTGGTGGCTACACCTTC.

The genes are TRBV10-3 and TRBJ1-1; D gene ambiguous. Per the germline V gene, CDR1 is ENHRY and CDR2 is SYGVKD. The CDR3 covers 14 residues. Trimming pared 3 bases from V and 5 bases from J, leaving 13 bases between. The CDR3 nucleotides are TGTGCCATCAGTGATGGGGTTGGGAGGACTGAAGCTTTCTTT. Translation: CAISDGVGRTEAFF.

J is TRBJ1-4 and V is TRBV7-9; 7 bases align to TRBD1. Trimming cost V 1 base and J 5 bases; bases outside gene matches: 4. Looked up from germline, CDR1 is SEHNR and CDR2 is FQNEAQ (reference sequence). This CDR3 is 15 amino acids long. This chain's CDR3 is CASSLEGTENEKLFF. In DNA form, the CDR3 reads TGTGCCAGCAGCTTAGAGGGGACAGAGAATGAAAAACTGTTTTTT.

The CDR3 DNA sequence: TGTGCCAGCAGCCCCGACTACTATGGCTACACCTTC. It yields the protein CASSPDYYGYTF. The V call is TRBV7-2, the J call TRBJ1-2; D is undetermined. The CDR3 is 12 residues long. The germline CDR1 and CDR2 sequences are SGHTA and FQGNSA. V gave up 5 bases and J gave up 3 bases, with 7 bases separating them.

The J gene is TRBJ1-1, the V gene TRBV6-5, with TRBD1 as a possible D gene (5 bases). V was cut by 0 bases and J by 1 base, with 12 bases left in between. This CDR3 is built from 16 residues. Germline V CDR1 and CDR2: MNHEY, SVGAGI. DNA of the CDR3: TGTGCCAGCAGTTACTCGGGGGGAATAGGGAACACTGAAGCTTTCTTT. Its translation: CASSYSGGIGNTEAFF.

The chain combines TRBV10-3 with TRBJ2-5, with TRBD2 matching 7 bases. Unmatched junction bases numbered 10, after V lost 4 bases and J lost 5 bases. CDR3 length: 15 amino acids. CDR1 and CDR2 (germline): ENHRY, SYGVKD. CDR3 sequence reads: CAISGGATSAETQYF. CDR3 DNA sequence: TGTGCCATCAGTGGAGGGGCTACTAGCGCGGAGACCCAGTACTTC.

V is TRBV6-5 and J is TRBJ2-3, with TRBD1 identical over 8 bases. The CDR3 has 14 amino acids. Unmatched junction bases numbered 6, after V lost 8 bases and J lost 2 bases. CDR1 and CDR2 from the germline V gene are MNHEY and SVGAGI. The CDR3 region has the DNA TGTGCCAGCGGACAGACAGGGGCCACAGATACGCAGTATTTT. Translated: CASGQTGATDTQYF.

This chain connects TRBV7-6 to TRBJ1-1; D might be TRBD1 (5 bases). The CDR3 is 13 amino acids. The ends were cut back, 3 bases at V and 6 bases at J, with 11 bases in the middle. The germline gives CDR1 SGHVS, CDR2 FNYEAQ. The CDR3 nucleotides are TGTGCCAGCAGCTTTCGGCAGGGCGCTGAAGCTTTCTTT. Translated, it gives CASSFRQGAEAFF.

This sequence joins TRBV19 and TRBJ2-1; 8 bases align to TRBD1. Losses at the gene ends were 10 bases for V and 8 bases for J; bases not matched to a gene: 7. The CDR3 is 12 residues long. Germline CDR1 LNHDA, CDR2 SQIVND (reference sequence). CDR3 protein: CATLGTGDEQFF. The CDR3 DNA is TGTGCCACCCTAGGGACAGGCGATGAGCAGTTCTTC. The entire variable domain, with the rest obtained from reference TRBV19 and TRBJ2-1, is as follows: DGGITQSPKYLFRKEGQNVTLSCEQNLNHDAMYWYRQDPGQGLRLIYYSQIVNDFQKGDIAEGYSVSREKKESFPLTVTSAQKNPTAFYLCATLGTGDEQFFGPGTRLTVL.